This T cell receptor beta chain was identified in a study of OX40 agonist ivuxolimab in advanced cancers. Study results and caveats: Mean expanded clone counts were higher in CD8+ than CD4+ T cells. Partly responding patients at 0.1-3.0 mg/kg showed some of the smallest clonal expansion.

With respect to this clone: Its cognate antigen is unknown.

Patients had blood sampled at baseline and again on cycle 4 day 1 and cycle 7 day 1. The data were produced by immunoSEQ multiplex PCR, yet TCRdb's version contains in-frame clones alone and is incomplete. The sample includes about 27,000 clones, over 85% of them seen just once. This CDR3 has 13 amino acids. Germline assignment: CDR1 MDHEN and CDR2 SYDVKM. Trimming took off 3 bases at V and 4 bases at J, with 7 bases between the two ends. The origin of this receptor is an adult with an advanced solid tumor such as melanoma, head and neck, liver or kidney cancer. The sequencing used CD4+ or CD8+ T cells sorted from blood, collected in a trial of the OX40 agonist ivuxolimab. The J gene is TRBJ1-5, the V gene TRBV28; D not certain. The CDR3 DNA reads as TGTGCCAGCAGTTTTGGTAGGAATCAGCCCCAGCATTTT. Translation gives CASSFGRNQPQHF.